This T cell receptor (beta chain) was captured in a study of Ad26.COV2.S vaccination and SARS-CoV-2 variants. Study as a whole: Once or twice, 56 days apart, Ad26.COV2.S was delivered intramuscularly.

Treatment given: roughly 19 received Ad26.COV2.S at low or high dose, single or two shots; 5 received placebo; per-sample allocation not given. On day 63 after the first injection, vaccine and placebo recipients gave samples. Boston hosted the donor, who was an adult aged 18-55 years. Profiled with immunoSEQ multiplex PCR; TCRdb holds only in-frame clones, not every one. Among roughly 680,000 clones, roughly 90% were seen once, and the ten largest hold around 1.4%. This CDR3 contains 16 residues. V shed 6 bases and J 4 bases; nucleotides not matched to a gene: 13. Germline lookup yields CDR1 LGHDT and CDR2 YNNKEL (reference sequence).

The chain links TRBV3-1 (or the pseudogene TRBV3-2) to TRBJ2-5; 8 nucleotides line up with TRBD2. This receptor was identified in a person between 18 and 65 years old who received the Ad26.COV2.S COVID-19 vaccine or a placebo. Sample: peripheral blood, taken in a trial of Ad26.COV2.S vaccine versus placebo. CDR3 in amino acids: CASRGGGRERSETQYF. The CDR3 DNA sequence: TGTGCCAGCAGAGGCGGGGGGCGGGAGAGGTCAGAGACCCAGTACTTC.